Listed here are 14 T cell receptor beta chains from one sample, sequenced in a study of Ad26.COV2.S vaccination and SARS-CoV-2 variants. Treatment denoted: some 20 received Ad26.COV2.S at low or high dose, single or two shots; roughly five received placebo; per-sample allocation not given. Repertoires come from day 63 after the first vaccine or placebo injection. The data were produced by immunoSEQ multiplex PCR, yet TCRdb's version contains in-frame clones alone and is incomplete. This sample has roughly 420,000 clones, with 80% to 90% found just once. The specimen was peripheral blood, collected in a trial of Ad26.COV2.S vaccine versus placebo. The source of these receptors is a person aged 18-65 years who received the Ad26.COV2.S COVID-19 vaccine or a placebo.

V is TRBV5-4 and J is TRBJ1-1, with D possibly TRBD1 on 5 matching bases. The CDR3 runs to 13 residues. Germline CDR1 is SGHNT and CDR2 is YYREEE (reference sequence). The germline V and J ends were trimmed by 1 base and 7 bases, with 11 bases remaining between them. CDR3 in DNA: TGTGCCAGCAGCTTGAATAAGGGGCTTGAAGCTTTCTTT. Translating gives CASSLNKGLEAFF.

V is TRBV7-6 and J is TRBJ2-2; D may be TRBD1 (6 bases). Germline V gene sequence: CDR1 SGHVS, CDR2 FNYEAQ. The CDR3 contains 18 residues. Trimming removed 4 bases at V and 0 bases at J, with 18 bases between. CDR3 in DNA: TGTGCCAGCAGCTACAACTTTGGACAGCTCTCGAACACCGGGGAGCTGTTTTTT. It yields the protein CASSYNFGQLSNTGELFF.

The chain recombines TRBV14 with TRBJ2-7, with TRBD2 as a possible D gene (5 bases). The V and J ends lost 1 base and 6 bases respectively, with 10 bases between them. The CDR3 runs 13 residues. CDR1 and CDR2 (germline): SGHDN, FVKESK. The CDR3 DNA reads TGTGCCAGCAGCCAAGGCGAGGGCGGCGAGCAGTACGTC. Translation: CASSQGEGGEQYV.

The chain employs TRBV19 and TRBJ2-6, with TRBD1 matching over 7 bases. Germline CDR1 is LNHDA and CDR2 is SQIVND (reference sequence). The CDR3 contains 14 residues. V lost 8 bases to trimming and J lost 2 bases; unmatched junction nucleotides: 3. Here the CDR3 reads CASWGTAGANVLTF. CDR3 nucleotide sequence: TGTGCCAGTTGGGGGACAGCTGGGGCCAACGTCCTGACTTTC. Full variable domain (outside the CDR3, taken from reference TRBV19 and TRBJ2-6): DGGITQSPKYLFRKEGQNVTLSCEQNLNHDAMYWYRQDPGQGLRLIYYSQIVNDFQKGDIAEGYSVSREKKESFPLTVTSAQKNPTAFYLCASWGTAGANVLTFGAGSRLTVL.

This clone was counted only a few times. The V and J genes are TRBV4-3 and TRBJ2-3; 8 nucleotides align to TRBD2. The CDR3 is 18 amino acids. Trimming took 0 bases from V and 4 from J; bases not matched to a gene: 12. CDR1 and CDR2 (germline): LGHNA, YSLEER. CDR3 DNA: TGCGCCAGCAGCCAAGATATTCCGGGAGGGGATAAGGCAGATACGCAGTATTTT. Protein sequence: CASSQDIPGGDKADTQYF.

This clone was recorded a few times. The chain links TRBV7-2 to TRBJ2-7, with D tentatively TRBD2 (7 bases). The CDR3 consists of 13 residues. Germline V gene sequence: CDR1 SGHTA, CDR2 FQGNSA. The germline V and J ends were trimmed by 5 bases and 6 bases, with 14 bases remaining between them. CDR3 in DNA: TGTGCCAGCAGCCCGAACAGGGAGGGCGAGCAGTACTTC. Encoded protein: CASSPNREGEQYF.

Here the CDR3 DNA reads TGTGCCAGCAGCCACCTTACCGGGACAGGGTTCACAGATACGCAGTATTTT. Its protein is CASSHLTGTGFTDTQYF. The V call is TRBV6-2 or TRBV6-3, the J call TRBJ2-3; 9 bases fit TRBD1. Germline V gives CDR1 MNHEY, CDR2 SVGEGT. The CDR3 is made up of 17 amino acids. After removal of 6 bases from V and 2 bases from J, the junction contained 12 bases not matched to a gene.

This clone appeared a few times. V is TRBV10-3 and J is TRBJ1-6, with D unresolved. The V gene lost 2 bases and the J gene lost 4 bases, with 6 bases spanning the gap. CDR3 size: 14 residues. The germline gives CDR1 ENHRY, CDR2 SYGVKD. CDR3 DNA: TGTGCCATCAGTGAGACGACATATAATTCACCCCTCCACTTT. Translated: CAISETTYNSPLHF.

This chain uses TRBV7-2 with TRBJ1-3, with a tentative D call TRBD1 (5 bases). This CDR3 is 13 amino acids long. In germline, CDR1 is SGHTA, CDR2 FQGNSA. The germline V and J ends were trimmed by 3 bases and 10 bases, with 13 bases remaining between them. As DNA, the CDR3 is TGTGCCAGCAGCTTCGTAAGCGGGGGGACCATATATTTT. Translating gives CASSFVSGGTIYF.

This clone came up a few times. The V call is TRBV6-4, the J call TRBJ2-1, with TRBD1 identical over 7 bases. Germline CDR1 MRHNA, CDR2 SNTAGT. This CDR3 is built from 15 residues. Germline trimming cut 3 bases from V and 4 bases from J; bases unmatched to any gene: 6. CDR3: CASSETGTEYNEQFF. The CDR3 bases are TGTGCCAGCAGTGAGACCGGGACAGAATACAATGAGCAGTTCTTC.

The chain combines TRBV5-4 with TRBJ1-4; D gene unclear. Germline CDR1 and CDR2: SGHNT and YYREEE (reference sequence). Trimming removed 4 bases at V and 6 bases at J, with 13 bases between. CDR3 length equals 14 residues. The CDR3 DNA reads TGTGCCAGCAGCCGGTACGGGGAGGATGAAAAACTGTTTTTT. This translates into CASSRYGEDEKLFF.

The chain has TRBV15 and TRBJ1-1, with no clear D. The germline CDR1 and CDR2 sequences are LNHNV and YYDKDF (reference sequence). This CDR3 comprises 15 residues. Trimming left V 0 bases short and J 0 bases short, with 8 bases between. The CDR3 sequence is CATSRDLAMNTEAFF. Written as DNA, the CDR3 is TGTGCCACCAGCAGAGATTTAGCCATGAACACTGAAGCTTTCTTT.

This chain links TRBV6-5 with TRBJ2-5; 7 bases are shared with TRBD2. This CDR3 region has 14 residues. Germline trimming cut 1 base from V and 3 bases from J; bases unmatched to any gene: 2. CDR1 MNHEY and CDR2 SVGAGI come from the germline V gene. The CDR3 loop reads CASSYWGGEETQYF. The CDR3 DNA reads TGTGCCAGCAGTTACTGGGGGGGGGAAGAGACCCAGTACTTC.

Written as DNA, the CDR3 is TGTGCCATCAGCCCCTCGGGGAGCGGGGGGGCCCGGGATACGCAGTATTTT. Its translation: CAISPSGSGGARDTQYF. This rearrangement joins TRBV10-3 to TRBJ2-3; 10 nucleotides agree with TRBD2. This CDR3 region has 17 residues. Germline V CDR1 and CDR2: ENHRY, SYGVKD. The V and J ends lost 6 bases and 6 bases, in that order; junction bases with no gene match: 15.